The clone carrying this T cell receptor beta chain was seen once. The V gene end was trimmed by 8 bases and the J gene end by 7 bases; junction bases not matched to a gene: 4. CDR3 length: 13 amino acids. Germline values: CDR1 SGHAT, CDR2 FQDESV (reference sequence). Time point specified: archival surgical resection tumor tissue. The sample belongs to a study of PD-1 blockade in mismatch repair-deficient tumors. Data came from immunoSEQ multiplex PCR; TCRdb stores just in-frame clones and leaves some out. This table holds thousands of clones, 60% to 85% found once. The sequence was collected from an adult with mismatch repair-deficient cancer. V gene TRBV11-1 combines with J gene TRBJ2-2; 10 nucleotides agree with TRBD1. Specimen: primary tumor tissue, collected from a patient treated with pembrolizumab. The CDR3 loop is CASDRGLGGELFF. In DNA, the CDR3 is TGTGCCAGCGACAGGGGGCTGGGCGGGGAGCTGTTTTTT.